Following are 21 T cell receptor beta chains from one sample sequenced in a study of blood T cell repertoires in COVID-19. Measured with immunoSEQ multiplex PCR; TCRdb has only the in-frame clones, and not every one. The table lists approximately 180,000 clones, about 90% of them singletons. The material sequenced was PBMCs or T cells enriched from blood (not recorded which). The receptors come from a human donor with acute COVID-19. The donor label of this sample is uncertain.

This rearrangement joins TRBV9 to TRBJ1-2; TRBD1 is a possible D gene (5 bases). Between the trimmed V and J ends, which lost 2 bases and 1 base, there was a span of 12 bases. In germline, CDR1 is SGDLS, CDR2 YYNGEE. The CDR3 loop spans 15 amino acids. CDR3 DNA sequence: TGTGCCAGCAGCGTCGGCCAGGGTCATAACTATGGCTACACCTTC. Translating it yields CASSVGQGHNYGYTF.

The chain is built from TRBV4-2 and TRBJ1-3; D ambiguous. Trimming took off 4 bases at V and 0 bases at J, with 7 bases between the two ends. The CDR3 runs to 14 residues. In germline, CDR1 is LGHNA, CDR2 YNFKEQ. The CDR3 region is CASSPLVSGNTIYF. The CDR3 nucleotides read TGTGCCAGCAGCCCCCTCGTCTCTGGAAACACCATATATTTT.

The chain joins TRBV7-2 to TRBJ2-7; tentatively, D is TRBD1 (5 bases). Germline CDR1 SGHTA, CDR2 FQGNSA. The CDR3 length is 14 residues. V was shortened by 2 bases and J by 2 bases, with 10 bases between the two germline ends. The CDR3 is CASSLSRTTYEQYF. Here the CDR3 DNA reads TGTGCCAGCAGCTTAAGTAGGACAACCTACGAGCAGTACTTC.

This chain links TRBV19 with TRBJ2-7, with 7 bases aligning to TRBD1. Germline CDR1 and CDR2: LNHDA and SQIVND (reference sequence). Trimming cost V 1 base and J 2 bases; bases outside gene matches: 2. The CDR3 is made up of 14 amino acids. CDR3 in amino acids: CASSIGDRAYEQYF. As DNA, the CDR3 is TGTGCCAGTAGTATAGGAGACAGGGCCTACGAGCAGTACTTC.

This chain connects TRBV29-1 to TRBJ2-3; tentatively, D is TRBD2 (5 bases). The CDR3 is 15 residues long. The germline V and J ends were trimmed by 6 bases and 6 bases, with 22 bases remaining between them. In germline, CDR1 is SQVTM, CDR2 ANQGSEA. The CDR3 bases are TGCAGCGTGGAGATGAGAGCGGCGGCCGGCGATACGCAGTATTTT. Protein product: CSVEMRAAAGDTQYF.

The V and J genes are TRBV6-5 and TRBJ1-1; 9 nucleotides agree with TRBD1. This CDR3 has 15 amino acids. Germline CDR1 and CDR2: MNHEY and SVGAGI. V lost 6 bases to trimming and J lost 5 bases; unmatched junction nucleotides: 10. CDR3 protein: CASRAHRDRVTEAFF. The DNA of the CDR3 is TGTGCCAGCAGAGCTCACCGGGACAGGGTGACTGAAGCTTTCTTT.

The V and J genes are TRBV4-1 and TRBJ1-2, with 7 bases aligning to TRBD1. Germline lookup yields CDR1 MGHRA and CDR2 YSYEKL. This CDR3 region has 15 residues. V gave up 3 bases and J gave up 8 bases; unmatched junction bases: 12. CDR3: CASSQITGDKGGYTF. CDR3 coding DNA: TGCGCCAGCAGCCAGATAACAGGGGACAAGGGCGGCTACACCTTC.

The genes are TRBV7-9 and TRBJ2-5; tentative D call: TRBD2 (5 bases). Trimming removed 3 bases at V and 4 bases at J, with 18 bases between. The germline gives CDR1 SEHNR, CDR2 FQNEAQ (reference sequence). The CDR3 has 16 residues. CDR3 DNA sequence: TGTGCCAGCAGCTTGACCCGACTGGAGGTGTCAGAGACCCAGTACTTC. Translating gives CASSLTRLEVSETQYF.

This chain uses TRBV30 with TRBJ1-1; D not certain. V was trimmed by 1 base and J by 1 base, leaving 7 bases between them. This CDR3 comprises 13 residues. Germline V gives CDR1 GTSNPN, CDR2 SVGIG (reference sequence). The CDR3 spells CAWSDSWNTEAFF. The CDR3 nucleotides read TGTGCCTGGAGTGACAGTTGGAACACTGAAGCTTTCTTT.

The chain couples TRBV6-1 to TRBJ1-1, with 7 nucleotides matching TRBD1. Unmatched junction bases numbered 8, after V lost 2 bases and J lost 11 bases. This CDR3 is built from 13 residues. Germline CDR1 MNHNS, CDR2 SASEGT. Here the CDR3 DNA reads TGTGCCAGCAGTGAACAATCAGGCAGGGGGGCTTTCTTT. The encoded protein is CASSEQSGRGAFF.

This chain links TRBV11-2 with TRBJ1-1; TRBD1 agrees at 8 bases. CDR1 SGHAT and CDR2 FQNNGV come from the germline V gene. The CDR3 extends over 12 amino acids. V lost 1 base and J lost 10; bases outside the gene matches: 2. This CDR3 reads CASSLGTGRAFF. As DNA, the CDR3 is TGTGCCAGCAGCTTAGGGACAGGGCGAGCTTTCTTT.

V is TRBV27 and J is TRBJ2-1; 7 positions agree with TRBD1. Germline-derived CDR1 and CDR2 are MNHEY and SMNVEV (reference sequence). This CDR3 is built from 16 residues. V trimming: 6 bases; J trimming: 8 bases; junction bases outside the gene matches: 16. DNA for the CDR3: TGTGCCAGCAGCCACCGCCTCCGACAGGGTAGCGATGAGCAGTTCTTC. Translated: CASSHRLRQGSDEQFF.

V gene TRBV5-1 combines with J gene TRBJ2-7, with 8 nucleotides matching TRBD1. The CDR3 sequence is 19 residues long. Per the germline V gene, CDR1 is SGHRS and CDR2 is YFSETQ. With 4 bases clipped from V and 0 bases from J, the junction kept 18 bases outside the gene matches. The CDR3 here is CASSQSSGGSLFFSYEQYF. CDR3 DNA sequence: TGCGCCAGCAGCCAAAGCTCAGGGGGCAGTCTATTTTTCTCCTACGAGCAGTACTTC.

This clone was observed once. The gene calls are TRBV20-1 and TRBJ2-1; 7 nucleotides align to TRBD2. The CDR3 runs 11 residues. CDR1 is DFQATT and CDR2 is SNEGSKA in the germline V gene (reference sequence). The trim removed 6 bases at V and 9 bases at J, leaving 5 bases unmatched. As DNA, the CDR3 is TGCAGTGCCCCCGGGGGGTTTGAGCAGTTCTTC. Encoded protein: CSAPGGFEQFF.

This clone has only one observation. V and J are TRBV30 and TRBJ2-3, with 7 bases matching TRBD2. Germline assignment: CDR1 GTSNPN and CDR2 SVGIG (reference sequence). The V and J ends lost 5 bases and 2 bases, in that order; junction bases with no gene match: 10. The CDR3 spans 15 residues. The CDR3 nucleotides read TGTGCCTGGTCCCCCCGAGCGGGGTTCACAGATACGCAGTATTTT. Translated: CAWSPRAGFTDTQYF.

The chain couples TRBV10-3 to TRBJ1-2, with 7 bases lining up with TRBD1. The CDR3 length is 16 residues. V gave up 5 bases and J gave up 10 bases; unmatched junction bases: 19. The V gene's germline CDR1 is ENHRY and CDR2 SYGVKD. CDR3 coding DNA: TGTGCCATCAGTCGAGAAGGACCGCGACAGGGAAGTCCCTACACCTTC. This codes for CAISREGPRQGSPYTF.

V gene TRBV25-1 combines with J gene TRBJ2-1, with D tentatively TRBD2 (5 bases). Germline CDR1 MGHDK, CDR2 SYGVNS. V was trimmed by 4 bases and J by 0 bases, leaving 13 bases between them. The length of the CDR3 is 16 residues. The CDR3 is CASSGGGGSSYNEQFF. The CDR3 DNA sequence: TGTGCCAGCAGTGGTGGAGGCGGTAGCTCCTACAATGAGCAGTTCTTC. The entire variable domain, with the rest obtained from reference TRBV25-1 and TRBJ2-1, is as follows: EADIYQTPRYLVIGTGKKITLECSQTMGHDKMYWYQQDPGMELHLIHYSYGVNSTEKGDLSSESTVSRIRTEHFPLTLESARPSHTSQYLCASSGGGGSSYNEQFFGPGTRLTVL.

The chain uses TRBV6-2 or TRBV6-3 and TRBJ2-7, with D possibly TRBD2 on 5 matching bases. The germline V gene encodes CDR1 MNHEY and CDR2 SVGEGT. This CDR3 comprises 13 residues. Trimming pared 2 bases from V and 5 bases from J, leaving 10 bases between. CDR3 loop: CASSYRTLHEQYF. The CDR3 coding sequence is TGTGCCAGCAGTTACCGGACTTTGCACGAGCAGTACTTC.

The V gene is TRBV9, the J gene TRBJ1-3; 9 nucleotides line up with TRBD1. V gave up 3 bases and J gave up 1 base; unmatched junction bases: 11. Germline-derived CDR1 and CDR2 are SGDLS and YYNGEE. The CDR3 loop spans 18 amino acids. The CDR3, as DNA: TGTGCCAGCAGCGGCGGACCCCTCGACAGGGGGTCTGGAAACACCATATATTTT. Amino acid sequence: CASSGGPLDRGSGNTIYF.

This chain joins TRBV18 and TRBJ1-3; 7 positions agree with TRBD1. V trimming: 3 bases; J trimming: 4 bases; junction bases outside the gene matches: 3. CDR1 and CDR2 (germline): KGHSH, LQKENI. CDR3 size: 14 residues. In nucleotides, the CDR3 is TGTGCCAGCTCACCCGCAGGGGGAGGAAACACCATATATTTT. This encodes CASSPAGGGNTIYF.

The rearrangement joins TRBV19 to TRBJ2-6; tentative D call: TRBD1 (6 bases). CDR1 is LNHDA, CDR2 SQIVND, per germline (reference sequence). V dropped 3 bases and J dropped 4 bases, with 13 bases sitting between them. CDR3 length equals 16 residues. The CDR3 sequence is CASSIVGAGGANVLTF. The CDR3 DNA reads as TGTGCCAGTAGTATCGTGGGGGCAGGAGGGGCCAACGTCCTGACTTTC.